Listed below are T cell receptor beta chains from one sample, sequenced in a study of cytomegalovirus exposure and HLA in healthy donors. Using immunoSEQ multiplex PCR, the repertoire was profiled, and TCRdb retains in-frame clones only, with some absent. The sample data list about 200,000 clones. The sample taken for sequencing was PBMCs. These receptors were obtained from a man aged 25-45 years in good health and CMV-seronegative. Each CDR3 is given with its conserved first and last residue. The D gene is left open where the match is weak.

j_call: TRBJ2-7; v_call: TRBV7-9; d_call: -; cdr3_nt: TGTGCCAGCAGCAGTCCTCCGGGACAAAGAAACTACGAGCAGTACTTC; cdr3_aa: CASSSPPGQRNYEQYF
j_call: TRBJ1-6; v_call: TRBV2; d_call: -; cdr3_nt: TGTGCCAGCAGTGAGGAGGGCACGGTTTCACCCCTCCACTTT; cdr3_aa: CASSEEGTVSPLHF
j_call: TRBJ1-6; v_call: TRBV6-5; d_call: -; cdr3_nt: TGTGCCAGCAGAACGGGAATCTCCTATAATTCACCCCTCCACTTT; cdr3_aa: CASRTGISYNSPLHF
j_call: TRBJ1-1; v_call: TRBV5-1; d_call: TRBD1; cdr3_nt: TGCGCCAGCAGCATCGGACAGGGACAGGGAGTCATGTACACTGAAGCTTTCTTT; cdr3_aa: CASSIGQGQGVMYTEAFF
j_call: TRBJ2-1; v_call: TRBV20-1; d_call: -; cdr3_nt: TGCAGTGCGCCGGTAAATGAGCAGTTCTTC; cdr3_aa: CSAPVNEQFF
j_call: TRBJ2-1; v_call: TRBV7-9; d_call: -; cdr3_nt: TGTGCCAGCAGCCCCGGTGAGCTAAGGGGCAATGAGCAGTTCTTC; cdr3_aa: CASSPGELRGNEQFF
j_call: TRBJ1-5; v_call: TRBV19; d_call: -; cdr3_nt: TGTGCCAGTAGTATAGAACGGGTGGGCAATCAGCCCCAGCATTTT; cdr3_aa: CASSIERVGNQPQHF
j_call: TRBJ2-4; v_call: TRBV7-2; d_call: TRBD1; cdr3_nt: TGTGCCAGCAGCTGGGGCACCGGGACAGGACTATTAGCCAAAAACATTCAGTACTTC; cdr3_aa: CASSWGTGTGLLAKNIQYF
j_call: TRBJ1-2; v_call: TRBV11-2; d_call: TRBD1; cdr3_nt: TGTGCCAGCAGCTTCGGGACAGGTCTCTATGGCTACACCTTC; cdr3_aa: CASSFGTGLYGYTF
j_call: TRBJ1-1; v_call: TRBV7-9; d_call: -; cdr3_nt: TGTGCCAGCAGCCTCCTCGGGGGGGACACTGAAGCTTTCTTT; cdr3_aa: CASSLLGGDTEAFF
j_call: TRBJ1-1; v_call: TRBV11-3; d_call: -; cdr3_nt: TGTGCCAGCAGCTTTACTGGGTCAGCAGGGTTGGGCACTGAAGCTTTCTTT; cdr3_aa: CASSFTGSAGLGTEAFF
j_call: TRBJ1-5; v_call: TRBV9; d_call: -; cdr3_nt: TGTGCCAGCAGCCCCGGGCCCCGAATGGGGGCGCCGAGCAATCAGCCCCAGCATTTT; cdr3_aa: CASSPGPRMGAPSNQPQHF
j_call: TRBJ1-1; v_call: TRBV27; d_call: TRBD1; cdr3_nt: TGTGCCAGCAGTTTATCGACCAGGGGGCATCTCTCCGTCACTGAAGCTTTCTTT; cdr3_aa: CASSLSTRGHLSVTEAFF
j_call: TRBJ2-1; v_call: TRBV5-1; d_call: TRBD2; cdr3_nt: TGCGCCAGCAGCTTCCTAGCGGGAGCCAATGAGCAGTTCTTC; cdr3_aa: CASSFLAGANEQFF
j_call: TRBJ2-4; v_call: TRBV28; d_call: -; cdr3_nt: TGTGCCAGCAGTTTATCACAGGGAGGGACCATTCAGTACTTC; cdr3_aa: CASSLSQGGTIQYF
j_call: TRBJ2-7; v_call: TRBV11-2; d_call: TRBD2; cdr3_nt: TGTGCCAGCAGCTTAGTGCCGGGAGGCCGTTCCCCCTACGAGCAGTACTTC; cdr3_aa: CASSLVPGGRSPYEQYF
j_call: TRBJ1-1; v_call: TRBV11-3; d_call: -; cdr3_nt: TGTGCCAGCAGCTTTGAACAGGGCTATCACACTGAAGCTTTCTTT; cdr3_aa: CASSFEQGYHTEAFF